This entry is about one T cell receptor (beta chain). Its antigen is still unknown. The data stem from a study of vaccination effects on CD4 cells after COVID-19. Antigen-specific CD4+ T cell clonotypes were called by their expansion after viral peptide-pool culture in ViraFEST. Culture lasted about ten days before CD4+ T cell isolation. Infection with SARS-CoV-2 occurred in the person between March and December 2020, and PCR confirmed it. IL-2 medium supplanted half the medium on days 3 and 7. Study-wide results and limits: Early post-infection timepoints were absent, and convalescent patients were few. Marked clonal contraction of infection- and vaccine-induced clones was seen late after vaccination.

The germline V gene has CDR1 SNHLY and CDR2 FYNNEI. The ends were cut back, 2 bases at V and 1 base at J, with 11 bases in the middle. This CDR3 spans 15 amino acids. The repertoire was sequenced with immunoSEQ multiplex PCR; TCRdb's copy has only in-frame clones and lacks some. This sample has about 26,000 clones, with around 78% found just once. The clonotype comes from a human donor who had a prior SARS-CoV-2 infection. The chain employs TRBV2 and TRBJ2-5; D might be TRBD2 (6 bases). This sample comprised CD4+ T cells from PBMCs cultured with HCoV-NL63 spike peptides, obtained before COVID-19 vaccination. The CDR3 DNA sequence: TGTGCCAGCAGTGAATGGGGAGGCGGCCAAGAGACCCAGTACTTC. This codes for CASSEWGGGQETQYF.